This TCR beta chain was profiled in a study of OX40 agonist ivuxolimab in advanced cancers. In terms of the full investigation: Ivuxolimab, which targeted the costimulatory receptor OX40 (CD134), was an agonistic, fully human IgG2 monoclonal antibody. Intravenous ivuxolimab was administered to patients every 2 weeks at six dose levels: 0.01, 0.1, 0.3, 1.5, 3 and 10 mg/kg. Among the roughly 50 dose-escalation patients, 19 had hepatocellular carcinoma, 15 or so melanoma, 9 renal cell carcinoma and 9 head and neck cancer. In the dose-escalation cohort, approximately 83% of patients were male, and the mean age was 60 years with a range of about 20 to 90. Patients were allowed to have had prior anti-PD-1, anti-PD-L1 or anti-CTLA-4 therapy, and 40% of the dose-escalation patients had previously received checkpoint inhibitors. Partial responses occurred in three dose-escalation patients: two with cutaneous melanoma and one with hepatocellular carcinoma. The point of sequencing TCRbeta in the periphery was to test whether ivuxolimab changed TCR sequence diversity and drove clonal T-cell expansion. The monotherapy dose-escalation portion (N of about 50 patients) of the phase I ivuxolimab trial is reported in the paper.

General conclusions and limits of the study: Antigen specificity was not determined for the clonally expanded peripheral T cells. In partial responders in the 0.1-3.0 mg/kg groups, normalized peripheral clonal expansion was found to be among the lowest, especially among CD8+ T cells. At doses of 0.1 to 3.0 mg/kg, clonal expansion of both CD4+ and CD8+ blood T cells was observed from baseline to week 6. Low levels of normalized T-cell clonal expansion were also seen in some nonresponding patients. On average, CD8+ T cells showed more expanded clones than CD4+ T cells after ivuxolimab.

A word on this clone: This receptor's antigen is unknown. Base qualities are not provided; no much larger clone lies one nucleotide away.

The trim is 6 bases for V and 5 bases for J, with a gap of 4 bases between the germline ends. The germline V gene gives CDR1 as SGHVS and CDR2 as FQNEAQ. From the cysteine up to the phenylalanine, the CDR3 has a length of 10 residues. CDR3 DNA only is kept here, 30 bases in frame from base 1. Patients with a history of autoimmune disease or receiving systemic immunosuppression were excluded from the trial. Peripheral blood for TCR sequencing was collected from all dose cohorts at baseline, on cycle 4 day 1, and on cycle 7 day 1. The samples were drawn from a first-in-human, open-label, multicenter phase I dose-escalation trial of ivuxolimab. The trial enrolled adults with locally advanced or metastatic head and neck squamous cell, hepatocellular, melanoma or renal cell carcinoma. Before TCR sequencing, CD4+ T cells and CD8+ T cells from peripheral blood were sorted into separate populations. Genomic DNA was extracted from sorted cells for sequencing of the TCRbeta CDR3 region. TCRbeta CDR3 regions were sequenced using the immunoSEQ Assay. TCRdb retrieved this table from immuneACCESS and kept in-frame rearrangements only. Not all clones are present; in checked studies, unresolved V genes account for under half, and no reason is known for the remainder. The sample records roughly 42,000 clones, roughly nine tenths of which are singletons. The ten most abundant clones make up less than 15% of the sample.

The V gene is TRBV7-8 and the J gene is TRBJ2-5, with no D gene named confidently. This TCR was sampled from an adult with an advanced solid tumor such as melanoma, head and neck, liver or kidney cancer. The specimen comprised CD4+ or CD8+ T cells sorted from blood, sampled in a trial of the OX40 agonist ivuxolimab. The CDR3 protein sequence reads: CASRGETQYF. In nucleotide form, the sequence is TGTGCCAGCAGAGGGGAGACCCAGTACTTC.